A single sample gave rise to the 18 T cell receptor beta chains below, sequenced in a study of CD8+ T cells in alopecia areata. Reverse transcribed after extraction, RNA yielded cDNA as the sequencing template. The data were produced by immunoSEQ multiplex PCR, yet TCRdb's version contains in-frame clones alone and is incomplete. The table has hundreds of thousands of clones, under 70% seen once. The specimen was CD4+ T cells sorted from blood, collected at week 0. These receptors came from a human donor with alopecia areata.

The chain uses TRBV4-3 and TRBJ1-2, with 7 bases fitting TRBD1. Germline CDR1 and CDR2: LGHNA and YSLEER. The CDR3 contains 14 residues. With V trimmed by 0 bases and J by 7 bases, 5 bases remained unmatched. The CDR3 reads CASSQDRGGRGYTF. The CDR3 DNA follows: TGCGCCAGCAGCCAAGATCGAGGGGGCCGTGGCTACACCTTC.

The rearrangement joins TRBV9 to TRBJ1-5, with D unclear. V was shortened by 0 bases and J by 4 bases, with 11 bases between the two germline ends. CDR3 size: 15 residues. In germline, CDR1 is SGDLS, CDR2 YYNGEE. The CDR3 DNA reads as TGTGCCAGCAGCGTAGGAGGAGGTAATAATCAGCCCCAGCATTTT. This sequence encodes CASSVGGGNNQPQHF.

This clone has just a few counts. The chain uses TRBV7-2 and TRBJ1-6, with 7 bases that match TRBD1. Germline V gene lookup returns CDR1 SGHTA and CDR2 FQGNSA. This CDR3 is 15 amino acids long. V was clipped by 2 bases and J by 7 bases; unmatched bases: 5. The CDR3: CASSLPDRLNSPLHF. The CDR3 DNA follows: TGTGCCAGCAGCTTACCGGACAGGCTCAATTCACCCCTCCACTTT.

This chain joins TRBV7-2 and TRBJ2-3, with TRBD2 matching 7 bases. Per the germline V gene, CDR1 is SGHTA and CDR2 is FQGNSA. J lost 3 bases, V lost 1 base, and 7 bases had no gene match. This CDR3 comprises 16 residues. CDR3 DNA: TGTGCCAGCAGCTTAGTGCAGCGGGGCCTTACAGATACGCAGTATTTT. It is translated as CASSLVQRGLTDTQYF.

This clone appeared a few times. This sequence joins TRBV18 and TRBJ1-4; possibly TRBD1 for D (5 bases). Germline V lookup: CDR1 KGHSH, CDR2 LQKENI. V lost 4 bases and J lost 5, with 11 bases in between. The CDR3 loop spans 14 amino acids. The CDR3 DNA sequence: TGTGCCAGCTCACTGGGACGGAGGAATGAAAAACTGTTTTTT. Protein: CASSLGRRNEKLFF.

This clone has a single count. The junction shows a germline mismatch at one end, possibly a read error. The V call is TRBV30, the J call TRBJ1-5, with D perhaps matching TRBD1 (5 bases). Germline loops: CDR1 GTSNPN, CDR2 SVGIG (reference sequence). This CDR3 has 13 amino acids. In DNA, the CDR3 is TGTGCCTGGAGTGGATGGGGCGGTCAGCCCCAGCATTTC. Residues: CAWSGWGGQPQHF.

The V gene is TRBV5-1, the J gene TRBJ1-3; D remains unclear. With 4 bases removed from V and 0 bases from J, the gap between germline ends came to 5 bases. Germline V CDR1 and CDR2: SGHRS, YFSETQ. The CDR3 length is 13 residues. DNA for the CDR3: TGCGCCAGCAGCAAGAACTCTGGAAACACCATATATTTT. Amino acid sequence: CASSKNSGNTIYF.

This clone was detected only a few times. Other DNA variants within this sample encode the same CDR3. The rearrangement uses TRBV29-1 and TRBJ2-7; no definite D call. Trimming pared 6 bases from V and 0 bases from J, leaving 9 bases between. The CDR3 sequence is 12 residues long. Germline V gives CDR1 SQVTM, CDR2 ANQGSEA. For the CDR3, the DNA is TGCAGCGTCGGTTACAGCTCCTACGAGCAGTACTTC. Translated, it gives CSVGYSSYEQYF.

This chain connects TRBV20-1 to TRBJ2-1; D not resolved. The V end was cut by 0 bases, the J end by 9 bases, with 6 bases between. The CDR3 extends over 11 amino acids. Germline V gene data show CDR1 as DFQATT and CDR2 as SNEGSKA (reference sequence). The CDR3 region is CSAREGTEQFF. CDR3 DNA sequence: TGCAGTGCTAGAGAGGGAACTGAGCAGTTCTTC.

There are a few counts of this clone. The chain has TRBV14 and TRBJ1-4; D gene unclear. The CDR3 is 16 amino acids. V shed 0 bases and J shed 5 bases, with 13 bases lying between them. CDR1 SGHDN and CDR2 FVKESK come from the germline V gene. The CDR3 DNA follows: TGTGCCAGCAGCCAAGATCTAGGAGTGGGGAATGAAAAACTGTTTTTT. Translated: CASSQDLGVGNEKLFF.

This clone has only a few counts. The chain joins TRBV13 to TRBJ1-5, with D uncertain. The V and J ends lost 5 bases and 7 bases respectively, with 9 bases between them. Germline CDR1 reads PRHDT; CDR2 reads FYEKMQ (reference sequence). CDR3 length: 12 residues. For the CDR3, the DNA is TGTGCCAGCAGCCGCCGGGCCCAGCCCCAGCATTTT. Translation: CASSRRAQPQHF.

This clone came up once. The V call is TRBV14, the J call TRBJ2-4; weak D call: TRBD2 (5 bases). The CDR3 loop spans 12 amino acids. Germline V CDR1 and CDR2: SGHDN, FVKESK. Trimming stripped 6 bases from V and 7 bases from J, with 10 bases between. CDR3 amino acids: CASSLARNIQYF. CDR3 sequence (DNA): TGTGCCAGCAGTCTAGCTAGGAACATTCAGTACTTC.

This clone was detected only once. The J gene is TRBJ1-1, the V gene TRBV6-5; 7 nucleotides line up with TRBD1. Germline lookup yields CDR1 MNHEY and CDR2 SVGAGI. The V and J ends lost 0 bases and 1 base, in that order; junction bases with no gene match: 2. The CDR3 consists of 15 residues. The CDR3 coding sequence is TGTGCCAGCAGTTACTCGAGACAGGGGAACACTGAAGCTTTCTTT. Amino acid sequence: CASSYSRQGNTEAFF.

This clone has just a few counts. The CDR3 here is CASGVSQGYEQYF. In DNA, the CDR3 is TGCGCCAGCGGGGTGAGTCAGGGATACGAGCAGTACTTC. This chain links TRBV5-1 with TRBJ2-7; D is perhaps TRBD1 (5 bases). Germline CDR1 SGHRS, CDR2 YFSETQ. The CDR3 covers 13 residues. V gave up 7 bases and J gave up 4 bases, with 15 bases separating them.

DNA for the CDR3: TGTGCCAGCAGCCCGTACAAGAACACTGAAGCTTTCTTT. It yields the protein CASSPYKNTEAFF. The chain links TRBV7-4 to TRBJ1-1, with D unclear. Trimming shortened V by 5 bases and J by 1 base, and 8 bases separated the two germline ends. Germline loops: CDR1 SGHVT, CDR2 SQSDAQ. The CDR3 spans 13 residues.

The CDR3 DNA reads as TGCAGTGCTCCATATCAGGGGACCCAGTACTTC. Amino acid sequence: CSAPYQGTQYF. The chain uses TRBV20-1 and TRBJ2-5, with D possibly matching TRBD1 (5 bases). Trimming shortened V by 5 bases and J by 7 bases, and 11 bases separated the two germline ends. Germline CDR1 reads DFQATT; CDR2 reads SNEGSKA (reference sequence). CDR3 size: 11 residues.

The chain couples TRBV20-1 to TRBJ2-7, with TRBD1 as a possible D gene (6 bases). The germline V and J ends were trimmed by 6 bases and 5 bases, with 11 bases remaining between them. CDR1 is DFQATT, CDR2 SNEGSKA, per germline (reference sequence). This CDR3 spans 11 amino acids. This CDR3 is CSATTGNEQYF. The CDR3 region has the DNA TGCAGTGCCACCACAGGGAACGAGCAGTACTTC.

The chain joins TRBV9 to TRBJ2-3, with no clear D. Germline values: CDR1 SGDLS, CDR2 YYNGEE. The CDR3 runs 13 residues. The V end lost 4 bases, the J end lost 4 bases, and 10 bases lay between the germline ends. CDR3 loop: CASSPRVADTQYF. CDR3 nucleotides: TGTGCCAGCAGCCCCCGTGTAGCAGATACGCAGTATTTT.